This TCR beta chain was captured in a study of early T cells in non-severe SARS-CoV-2 infection (dated by TCRdb to 2020 to 2023). In the study overall: Because TCR sequencing relied on bulk RNA taken from unsorted whole blood, pairing of alpha and beta chains was not possible.

General findings and caveats noted by the study authors: VDJdb matching was skewed toward anti-spike CD8 responses, so virus-specific expansions were likely underestimated and private and CD4 specificities were missed.

Many counts were recorded for this clonotype. Its antigen has not been determined. Per-base quality was not reported, and no clone a single base away is much larger than it. A case-control design nested within a healthcare worker cohort in London, UK, was used, with weekly nasopharyngeal swab PCR tests and blood sampling performed. Healthcare workers were enrolled in the week of the UK lockdown, from 23 to 31 March 2020, and were followed every week for up to roughly 16 weeks. Library preparation employed 5' RACE. Reads for this sample came from a NextSeq 500. In the TCR library protocol, unique molecular identifiers were attached to individual cDNA molecules to correct for PCR bias and sequencing error. TCR alpha and beta chains were both sequenced, and the abundances of alpha and beta sequences in each sample were closely correlated with each other. Per the original workflow: Decombinator V4 was used to annotate TCR sequences for V gene, J gene and CDR3. Expanded TCRs were defined as changing significantly between any two time points under a Poisson model with p below 0.0001. TCR abundances were normalised to the total number of TCRs sequenced in each sample and reported as counts per million. VDJdb, accessed on 1 November 2021, was searched for TCRs annotated for CMV, EBV and SARS-CoV-2, and TCRs annotated for more than one antigen were excluded. TCRdb reworked the public reads: Q25 trimming with fastp, MiXCR clone assembly, productive beta chains retained. Rows are unified per CDR3 protein, each entry keeping the most common DNA and genes. None of the V and J calls come from the authors' own analysis; TCRdb made them. In this sample the table shows roughly 35,000 distinct CDR3 sequences, 5.5% to 8% of which occur a single time. Less than 5% of the sample goes to the ten largest clones.

The specimen was whole blood. The receptor was isolated from an adult who was a healthcare worker with PCR-confirmed SARS-CoV-2 infection or an uninfected control (not recorded which).

The DNA reads as follows: TGTGCCAGCAGTTTTAGGGGGGCGGATGGCTACACCTTC. This codes for CASSFRGADGYTF. The chain employs TRBV28 and TRBJ1-2; TRBD1 is possibly the D segment (6 matching bases). The germline V gene sets CDR1 to MDHEN and CDR2 to SYDVKM. The CDR3 runs 13 residues from the cysteine to the phenylalanine. The kept DNA is CDR3 alone, 39 bases in frame from the first base. A distance of 11 bases separates the germline ends of V and J, which lose 3 bases and 6 bases respectively.